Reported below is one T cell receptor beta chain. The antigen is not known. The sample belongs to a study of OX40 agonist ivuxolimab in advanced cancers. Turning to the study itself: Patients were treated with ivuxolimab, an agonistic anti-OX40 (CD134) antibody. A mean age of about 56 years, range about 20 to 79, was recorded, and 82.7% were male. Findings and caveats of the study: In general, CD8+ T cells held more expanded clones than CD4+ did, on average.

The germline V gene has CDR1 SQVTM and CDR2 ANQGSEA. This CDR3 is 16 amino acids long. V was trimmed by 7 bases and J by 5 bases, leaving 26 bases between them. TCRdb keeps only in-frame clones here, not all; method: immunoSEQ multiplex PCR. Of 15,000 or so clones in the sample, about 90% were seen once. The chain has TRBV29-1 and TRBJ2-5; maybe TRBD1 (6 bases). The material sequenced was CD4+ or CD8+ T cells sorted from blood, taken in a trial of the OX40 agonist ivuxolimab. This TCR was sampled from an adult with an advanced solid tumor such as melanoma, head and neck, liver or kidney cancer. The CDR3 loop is CSANQGQRPSWETQYF. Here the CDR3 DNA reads TGCAGCGCCAACCAGGGGCAGAGGCCCTCTTGGGAGACCCAGTACTTC.